This is a list of T cell receptor beta chains from one sample in a study of T cells in Graves' hyperthyroidism and ophthalmopathy. MiXCR, run by TCRdb on the multiplex PCR reads, gives a single entry per CDR3 protein. The table shows 350,000 to 450,000 distinct CDR3 sequences, with about 15% occurring only once. Sequencing was performed on blood. The receptors shown here come from a woman between 55 and 75 years old with Graves' hyperthyroidism. Each CDR3 is given with its conserved first and last residue. A D gene is named only where the DNA matches it firmly. For some rows the clone size is stated as once, few or many, or as a class when expanded; others skip it.

j_call: TRBJ2-1
d_call: .
cdr3_length: 14
v_call: TRBV7-9
clone_size: .
cdr3_nt: TGTGCCAGCAGCGCACAGGGATTGGACAATGAGCAGTTCTTC
cdr3_aa: CASSAQGLDNEQFF

j_call: TRBJ2-5
d_call: TRBD1
cdr3_length: 16
v_call: TRBV20-1
clone_size: many
cdr3_nt: TGCAGTGCTAAGATAAGGGACAGGACAGGACAAGAGACCCAGTACTTC
cdr3_aa: CSAKIRDRTGQETQYF

j_call: TRBJ1-6
d_call: .
cdr3_length: 12
v_call: TRBV7-9
clone_size: many
cdr3_nt: TGTGCCAGCAGCTTGGAGAATTCACCCCTCCACTTT
cdr3_aa: CASSLENSPLHF

j_call: TRBJ1-1
d_call: TRBD1
cdr3_length: 14
v_call: TRBV7-2
clone_size: .
cdr3_nt: TGTGCCAGCAGCTTAGGACAGGGGAGGACTGAAGCTTTCTTT
cdr3_aa: CASSLGQGRTEAFF

j_call: TRBJ2-3
d_call: .
cdr3_length: 16
v_call: TRBV18
clone_size: many
cdr3_nt: TGTGCCAGCTCACCAGACCCGCCCCCGGGGACAGATACGCAGTATTTT
cdr3_aa: CASSPDPPPGTDTQYF

j_call: TRBJ2-3
d_call: TRBD2
cdr3_length: 16
v_call: TRBV5-1
clone_size: .
cdr3_nt: TGCGCCAGCGGCGAGGGACTAGCGGCTAGCACAGATACGCAGTATTTT
cdr3_aa: CASGEGLAASTDTQYF

j_call: TRBJ1-4
d_call: .
cdr3_length: 15
v_call: TRBV12-3/TRBV12-4
clone_size: many
cdr3_nt: TGTGCCAGCAAGGGCCCGAGTGCAACTAATGAAAAACTGTTTTTT
cdr3_aa: CASKGPSATNEKLFF

j_call: TRBJ2-1
d_call: TRBD2
cdr3_length: 13
v_call: TRBV24-1
clone_size: many
cdr3_nt: TGTGCCAGTGGACTAGCGGGCCGCTTCGAGCAGTTCTTC
cdr3_aa: CASGLAGRFEQFF

j_call: TRBJ2-1
d_call: .
cdr3_length: 14
v_call: TRBV6-5
clone_size: many
cdr3_nt: TGTGCCAGCAGTTACGGTCAGGCGATCAATGAGCAGTTCTTC
cdr3_aa: CASSYGQAINEQFF

j_call: TRBJ1-1
d_call: TRBD1
cdr3_length: 14
v_call: TRBV11-3
clone_size: many
cdr3_nt: TGTGCCAGCAGCTTTCACAGGGGACGCACTGAAGCTTTCTTT
cdr3_aa: CASSFHRGRTEAFF

j_call: TRBJ2-7
d_call: TRBD1
cdr3_length: 14
v_call: TRBV30
clone_size: many
cdr3_nt: TGTGCCTGGAGTCGGACAGGGGGCTCCTACGAGCAGTACTTC
cdr3_aa: CAWSRTGGSYEQYF

j_call: TRBJ2-1
d_call: TRBD2
cdr3_length: 18
v_call: TRBV4-2
clone_size: .
cdr3_nt: TGTGCCAGCAGCCAAGTTAGAGGAGGGACTAGCGTAGTCAATGAGCAGTTCTTC
cdr3_aa: CASSQVRGGTSVVNEQFF

j_call: TRBJ2-3
d_call: .
cdr3_length: 13
v_call: TRBV2
clone_size: many
cdr3_nt: TGTGCCAGCAGGAGCGGGAGCACAGATACGCAGTATTTT
cdr3_aa: CASRSGSTDTQYF

j_call: TRBJ1-1
d_call: TRBD1
cdr3_length: 14
v_call: TRBV10-1
clone_size: .
cdr3_nt: TGCGCCAGCAGTGAGGGACAGGGGTCCACTGAAGCTTTCTTT
cdr3_aa: CASSEGQGSTEAFF

j_call: TRBJ1-1
d_call: .
cdr3_length: 13
v_call: TRBV11-3
clone_size: many
cdr3_nt: TGTGCCAGCAGCTCACCAAGGACAGCCGAAGCTTTCTTT
cdr3_aa: CASSSPRTAEAFF

j_call: TRBJ1-2
d_call: .
cdr3_length: 14
v_call: TRBV18
clone_size: many
cdr3_nt: TGTGCCAGCTCACCACAGCGGGGGGGCGGAGGCTACACCTTC
cdr3_aa: CASSPQRGGGGYTF

j_call: TRBJ1-3
d_call: TRBD1
cdr3_length: 13
v_call: TRBV20-1
clone_size: few
cdr3_nt: TGCAGTGTCCGAACAGGGGTTGGAAACACCATATATTTT
cdr3_aa: CSVRTGVGNTIYF

j_call: TRBJ2-7
d_call: TRBD2
cdr3_length: 12
v_call: TRBV20-1
clone_size: .
cdr3_nt: TGCAGTGCCCTGGGACTAGCTCACGAGCAGTACTTC
cdr3_aa: CSALGLAHEQYF

j_call: TRBJ1-2
d_call: TRBD1
cdr3_length: 18
v_call: TRBV15
clone_size: many
cdr3_nt: TGTGCCACCAGCAGAGAAAATGGGGACAGGGGGCCCCCATATGGCTACACCTTC
cdr3_aa: CATSRENGDRGPPYGYTF

j_call: TRBJ1-4
d_call: .
cdr3_length: 14
v_call: TRBV19
clone_size: .
cdr3_nt: TGTGCCAGTAGTACCCGGGCAACTAATGAAAAACTGTTTTTT
cdr3_aa: CASSTRATNEKLFF

j_call: TRBJ1-4
d_call: .
cdr3_length: 15
v_call: TRBV24-1
clone_size: many
cdr3_nt: TGTGCCACCAGTGATACAGGGTACCCTAATGAAAAACTGTTTTTT
cdr3_aa: CATSDTGYPNEKLFF

j_call: TRBJ1-5
d_call: .
cdr3_length: 14
v_call: TRBV28
clone_size: .
cdr3_nt: TGTGCCAGCAGCCGCGCCAGTGGCAATCAGCCCCAGCATTTT
cdr3_aa: CASSRASGNQPQHF

j_call: TRBJ2-1
d_call: TRBD2
cdr3_length: 15
v_call: TRBV7-3
clone_size: many
cdr3_nt: TGTGCCAGCAGCGCCGGACTAGCGACTTACAATGAGCAGTTCTTC
cdr3_aa: CASSAGLATYNEQFF